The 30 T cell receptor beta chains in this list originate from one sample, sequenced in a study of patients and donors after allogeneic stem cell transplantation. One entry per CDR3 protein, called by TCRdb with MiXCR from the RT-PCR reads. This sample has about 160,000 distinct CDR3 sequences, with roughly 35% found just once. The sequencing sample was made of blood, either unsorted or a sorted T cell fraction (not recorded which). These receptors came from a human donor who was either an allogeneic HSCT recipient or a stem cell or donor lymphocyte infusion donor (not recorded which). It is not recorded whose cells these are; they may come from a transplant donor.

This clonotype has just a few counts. CDR3 nucleotides: TGTGCCAGCAGGGGACAGGGGAACACTGAAGCTTTCTTT. Translation: CASRGQGNTEAFF. The chain joins TRBV28 to TRBJ1-1, with 9 nucleotides matching TRBD1. The germline V gene encodes CDR1 MDHEN and CDR2 SYDVKM. After removal of 6 bases from V and 1 base from J, the junction contained 0 bases not matched to a gene. The CDR3 covers 13 residues.

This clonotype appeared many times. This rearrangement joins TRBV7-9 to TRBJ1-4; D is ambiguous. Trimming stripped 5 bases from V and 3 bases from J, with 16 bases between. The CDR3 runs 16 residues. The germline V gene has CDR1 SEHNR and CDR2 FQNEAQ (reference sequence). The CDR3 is CASSPTRTFSNEKLFF. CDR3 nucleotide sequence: TGTGCCAGCAGCCCGACTAGGACGTTCTCTAATGAAAAACTGTTTTTT.

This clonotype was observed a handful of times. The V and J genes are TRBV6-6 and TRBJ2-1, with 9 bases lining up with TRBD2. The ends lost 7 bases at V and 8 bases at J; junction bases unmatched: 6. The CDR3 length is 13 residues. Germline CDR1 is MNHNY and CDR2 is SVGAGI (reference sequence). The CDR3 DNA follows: TGTGCCAGCAAGGCTAGCGGGAACCATGAGCAGTTCTTC. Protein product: CASKASGNHEQFF.

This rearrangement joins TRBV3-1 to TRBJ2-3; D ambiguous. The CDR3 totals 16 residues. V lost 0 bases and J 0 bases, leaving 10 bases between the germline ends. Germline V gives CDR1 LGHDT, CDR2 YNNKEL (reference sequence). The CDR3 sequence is CASSQDGRLSTDTQYF. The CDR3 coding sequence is TGTGCCAGCAGCCAAGATGGGCGACTGAGCACAGATACGCAGTATTTT.

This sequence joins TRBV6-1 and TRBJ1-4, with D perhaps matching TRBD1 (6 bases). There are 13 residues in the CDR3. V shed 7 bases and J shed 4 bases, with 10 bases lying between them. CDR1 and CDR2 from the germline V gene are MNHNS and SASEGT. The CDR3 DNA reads TGTGCCAGCAATGGACAGATTAATGAAAAACTGTTTTTT. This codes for CASNGQINEKLFF.

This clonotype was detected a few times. The CDR3 region has the DNA TGTGCCAGCAGTCGTAAGACCCACAGCCCTAACTATGGCTACACCTTC. This codes for CASSRKTHSPNYGYTF. The rearrangement joins TRBV6-5 to TRBJ1-2; unclear D gene. Germline CDR1 is MNHEY and CDR2 is SVGAGI. Trimming took 5 bases from V and 0 from J, leaving 16 bases between them. CDR3 length equals 16 residues.

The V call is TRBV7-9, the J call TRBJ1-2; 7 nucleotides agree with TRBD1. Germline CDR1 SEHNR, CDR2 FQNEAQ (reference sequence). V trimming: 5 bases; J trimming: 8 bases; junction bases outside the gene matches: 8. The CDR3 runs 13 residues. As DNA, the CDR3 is TGTGCCAGCAGCCCGTTGACAGGGTCCGGCTACACCTTC. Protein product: CASSPLTGSGYTF.

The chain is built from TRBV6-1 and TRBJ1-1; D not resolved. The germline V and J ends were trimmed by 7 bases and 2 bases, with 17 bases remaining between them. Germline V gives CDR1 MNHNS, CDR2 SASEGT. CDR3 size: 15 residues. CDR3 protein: CASTRTAGENTEAFF. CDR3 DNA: TGTGCCAGCACCCGAACGGCGGGTGAAAACACTGAAGCTTTCTTT.

CDR3 protein: CSARDQIPPSYNEQFF. CDR3 DNA: TGCAGTGCTAGAGATCAAATACCCCCCTCCTACAATGAGCAGTTCTTC. The V gene is TRBV20-1, the J gene TRBJ2-1; D is unresolved. This CDR3 has 16 amino acids. Per germline, CDR1 DFQATT and CDR2 SNEGSKA (reference sequence). V lost 0 bases and J 0 bases, leaving 12 bases between the germline ends.

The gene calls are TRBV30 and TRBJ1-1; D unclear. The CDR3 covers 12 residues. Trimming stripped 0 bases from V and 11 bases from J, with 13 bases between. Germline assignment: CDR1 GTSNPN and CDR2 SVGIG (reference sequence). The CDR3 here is CAWSVRSPGAFF. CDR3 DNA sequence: TGTGCCTGGAGTGTACGGTCCCCTGGGGCTTTCTTT. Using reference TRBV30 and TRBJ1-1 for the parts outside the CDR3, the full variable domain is SQTIHQWPATLVQPVGSPLSLECTVEGTSNPNLYWYRQAAGRGLQLLFYSVGIGQISSEVPQNLSASRPQDRQFILSSKKLLLSDSGFYLCAWSVRSPGAFFGQGTRLTVV.

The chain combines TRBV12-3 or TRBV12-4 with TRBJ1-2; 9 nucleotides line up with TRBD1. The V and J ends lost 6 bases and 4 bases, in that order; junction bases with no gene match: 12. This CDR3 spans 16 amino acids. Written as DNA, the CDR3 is TGTGCCAGCAGAGGGACAGGGCGGAACTCTTCCTATGGCTACACCTTC. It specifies CASRGTGRNSSYGYTF.

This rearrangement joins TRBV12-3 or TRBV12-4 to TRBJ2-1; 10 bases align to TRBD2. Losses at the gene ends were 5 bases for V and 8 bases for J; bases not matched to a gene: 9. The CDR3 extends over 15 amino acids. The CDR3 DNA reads TGTGCCAGCAGTCCTTGGCTAGCGGGGGCGGATGAGCAGTTCTTC. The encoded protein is CASSPWLAGADEQFF.

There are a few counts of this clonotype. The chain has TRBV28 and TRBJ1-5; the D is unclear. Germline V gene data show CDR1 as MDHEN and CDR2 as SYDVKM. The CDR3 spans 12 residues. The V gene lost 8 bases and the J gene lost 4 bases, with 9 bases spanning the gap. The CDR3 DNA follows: TGTGCCAGCCGAGACGGTAATCAGCCCCAGCATTTT. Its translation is CASRDGNQPQHF.

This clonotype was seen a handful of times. The CDR3 bases are TGTGCCAGCAGCCGACGTGGGGGGCCGACAGATACGCAGTATTTT. It encodes CASSRRGGPTDTQYF. The chain is built from TRBV14 and TRBJ2-3; D may correspond to TRBD1 or TRBD2 (6 bases each). The CDR3 length is 15 residues. With 4 bases removed from V and 3 bases from J, the gap between germline ends came to 14 bases. Germline V gene lookup returns CDR1 SGHDN and CDR2 FVKESK.

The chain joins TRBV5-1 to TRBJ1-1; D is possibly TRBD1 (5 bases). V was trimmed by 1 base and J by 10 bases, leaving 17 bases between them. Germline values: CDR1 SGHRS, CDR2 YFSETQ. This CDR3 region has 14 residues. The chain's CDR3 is CASSLTPGQRGAFF. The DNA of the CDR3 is TGCGCCAGCAGCTTGACGCCGGGGCAACGGGGAGCTTTCTTT.

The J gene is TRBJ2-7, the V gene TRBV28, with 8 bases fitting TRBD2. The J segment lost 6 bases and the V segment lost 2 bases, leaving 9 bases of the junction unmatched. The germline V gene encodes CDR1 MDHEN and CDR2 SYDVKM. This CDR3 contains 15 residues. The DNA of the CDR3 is TGTGCCAGCAGTTTAGCGGCGGGGGGCCCAAGCGAGCAGTACTTC. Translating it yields CASSLAAGGPSEQYF. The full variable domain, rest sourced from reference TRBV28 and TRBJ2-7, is DVKVTQSSRYLVKRTGEKVFLECVQDMDHENMFWYRQDPGLGLRLIYFSYDVKMKEKGDIPEGYSVSREKKERFSLILESASTNQTSMYLCASSLAAGGPSEQYFGPGTRLTVT.

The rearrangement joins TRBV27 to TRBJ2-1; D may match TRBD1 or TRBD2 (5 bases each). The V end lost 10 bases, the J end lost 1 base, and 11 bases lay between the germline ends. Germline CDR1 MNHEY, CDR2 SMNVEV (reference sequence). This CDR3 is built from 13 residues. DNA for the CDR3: TGTGCCATCGGGACGGATTCCTACAATGAGCAGTTCTTC. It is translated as CAIGTDSYNEQFF.

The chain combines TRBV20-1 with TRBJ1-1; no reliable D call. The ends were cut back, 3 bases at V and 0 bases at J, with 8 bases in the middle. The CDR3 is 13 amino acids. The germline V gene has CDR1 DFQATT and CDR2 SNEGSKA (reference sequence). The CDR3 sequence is CSARTPLNTEAFF. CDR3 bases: TGCAGTGCTAGGACACCTTTGAACACTGAAGCTTTCTTT.

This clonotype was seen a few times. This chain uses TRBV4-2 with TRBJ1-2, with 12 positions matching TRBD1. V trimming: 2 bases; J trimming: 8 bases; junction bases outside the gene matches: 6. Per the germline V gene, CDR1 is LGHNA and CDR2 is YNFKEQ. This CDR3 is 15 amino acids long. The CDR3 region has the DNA TGTGCCAGCAGCCAACCGGGACAGGGGGCAGAAGGCTACACCTTC. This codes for CASSQPGQGAEGYTF.

Here the CDR3 DNA reads TGTGCCAGCAGCGTAGTTGGACAGGGGGCGAACCAAGAGACCCAGTACTTC. The encoded protein is CASSVVGQGANQETQYF. The gene calls are TRBV9 and TRBJ2-5; 11 nucleotides agree with TRBD1. The CDR3 loop spans 17 amino acids. Germline V gene sequence: CDR1 SGDLS, CDR2 YYNGEE. With 0 bases clipped from V and 0 bases from J, the junction kept 4 bases outside the gene matches.

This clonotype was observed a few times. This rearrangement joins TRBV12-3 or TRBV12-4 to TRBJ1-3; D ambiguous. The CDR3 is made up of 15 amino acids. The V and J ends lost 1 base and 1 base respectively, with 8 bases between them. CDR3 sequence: CASSLGHLSGNTIYF. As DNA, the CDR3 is TGTGCCAGCAGTTTAGGACACCTATCTGGAAACACCATATATTTT.

In DNA form, the CDR3 reads TGTGCCAGCAGTTACAGGGGGCGCCTGACAGATACGCAGTATTTT. It codes for CASSYRGRLTDTQYF. The gene calls are TRBV6-5 and TRBJ2-3; 7 nucleotides line up with TRBD1. The CDR3 covers 15 residues. The V segment lost 2 bases and the J segment 3 bases; nucleotides outside the gene matches: 5. The germline CDR1 and CDR2 sequences are MNHEY and SVGAGI.

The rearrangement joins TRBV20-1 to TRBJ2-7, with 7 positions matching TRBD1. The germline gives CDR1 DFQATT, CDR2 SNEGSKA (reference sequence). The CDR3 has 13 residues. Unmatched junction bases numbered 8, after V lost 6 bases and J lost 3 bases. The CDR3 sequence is CSAIRDSDYEQYF. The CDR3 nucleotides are TGCAGTGCAATCCGGGACAGTGACTACGAGCAGTACTTC.

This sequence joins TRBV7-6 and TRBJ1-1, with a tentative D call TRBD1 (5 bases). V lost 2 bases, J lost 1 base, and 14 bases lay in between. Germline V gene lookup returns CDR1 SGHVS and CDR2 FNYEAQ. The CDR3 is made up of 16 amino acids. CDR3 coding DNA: TGTGCCAGCAGCTTAATCCCCAGGGCCAGGAACACTGAAGCTTTCTTT. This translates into CASSLIPRARNTEAFF.

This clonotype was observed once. CDR3 in amino acids: CASSPVGLAVGAQYF. The CDR3 nucleotides read TGTGCCAGCAGTCCAGTGGGACTAGCGGTTGGGGCCCAGTACTTC. V and J are TRBV12-3 or TRBV12-4 and TRBJ2-5, with 11 bases that match TRBD2. This CDR3 contains 15 residues. V lost 5 bases and J lost 9; bases outside the gene matches: 11.

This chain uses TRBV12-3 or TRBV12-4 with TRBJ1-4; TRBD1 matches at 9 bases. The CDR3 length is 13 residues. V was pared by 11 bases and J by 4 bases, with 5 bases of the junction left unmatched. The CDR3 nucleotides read TGTGCCCGTAGGACAGGGGATAATGAAAAACTGTTTTTT. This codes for CARRTGDNEKLFF.

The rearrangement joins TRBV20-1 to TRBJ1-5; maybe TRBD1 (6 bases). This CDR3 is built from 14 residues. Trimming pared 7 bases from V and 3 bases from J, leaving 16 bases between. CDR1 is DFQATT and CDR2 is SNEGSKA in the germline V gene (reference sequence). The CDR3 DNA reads TGCAGTGTCCCCGGGACAATACCCAATCAGCCCCAGCATTTT. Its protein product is CSVPGTIPNQPQHF.

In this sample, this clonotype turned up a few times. Here the CDR3 DNA reads TGCAGTGCCGATTCTAGGACAGGGGGCCCCTACGAGCAGTACTTC. Translated: CSADSRTGGPYEQYF. This chain links TRBV20-1 with TRBJ2-7; 11 nucleotides line up with TRBD1. V shed 6 bases, J shed 2 bases, and the junction held 9 bases outside the gene matches. The CDR3 is made up of 15 amino acids. Germline CDR1 reads DFQATT; CDR2 reads SNEGSKA (reference sequence).

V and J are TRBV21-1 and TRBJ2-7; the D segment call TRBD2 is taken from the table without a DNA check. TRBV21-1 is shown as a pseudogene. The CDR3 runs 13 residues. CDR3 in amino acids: CANETSGMREQYV. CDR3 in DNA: TGCGCCAATGAGACTAGCGGGATGAGGGAGCAGTACGTC.

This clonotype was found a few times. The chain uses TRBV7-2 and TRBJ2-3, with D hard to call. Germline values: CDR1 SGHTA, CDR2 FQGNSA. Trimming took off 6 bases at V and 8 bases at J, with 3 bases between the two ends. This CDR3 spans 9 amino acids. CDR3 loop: CASRPTQYF. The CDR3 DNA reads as TGTGCCAGCAGGCCTACGCAGTATTTT.